These 3 T cell receptor beta chains share one sample of origin, sequenced in a study of blood T cell repertoires in COVID-19. Using immunoSEQ multiplex PCR, the repertoire was profiled, and TCRdb retains in-frame clones only, with some absent. The table records over 200,000 clones, roughly nine tenths of them present only once. Material for sequencing was peripheral blood. The source of these receptors is a woman aged 18 to 35 who had recovered from COVID-19.

This clone was recorded only once. The chain couples TRBV25-1 to TRBJ1-1; possibly TRBD1 for D (5 bases). Deletions cut 0 bases from V and 7 bases from J, with 9 bases between. The CDR3 runs to 13 residues. The germline V gene encodes CDR1 MGHDK and CDR2 SYGVNS. The CDR3 bases are TGTGCCAGCAGTGAATACCCTGACAGTGAAGCTTTCTTT. Translation gives CASSEYPDSEAFF.

This rearrangement joins TRBV27 to TRBJ2-1; unclear D gene. CDR3 length equals 13 residues. CDR1 is MNHEY and CDR2 is SMNVEV in the germline V gene (reference sequence). V gave up 5 bases and J gave up 3 bases, with 8 bases separating them. CDR3 bases: TGTGCCAGCAGTCCCAACAGCTACAATGAGCAGTTCTTC. It codes for CASSPNSYNEQFF.

The rearrangement links TRBV29-1 to TRBJ1-2; D not resolved. This CDR3 comprises 12 residues. Per the germline V gene, CDR1 is SQVTM and CDR2 is ANQGSEA. With 8 bases removed from V and 5 bases from J, the gap between germline ends came to 15 bases. CDR3 nucleotide sequence: TGCAGCCATGATACTCGGGAGTATGGCTACACCTTC. Residues: CSHDTREYGYTF.